This T cell receptor (beta chain) was sequenced during a study of response to subunit inactivated influenza vaccine. TCRdb recomputed calls from the RT-PCR reads with MiXCR, one row per CDR3 protein. The data hold 550,000 to 650,000 distinct CDR3 sequences, with approximately 10% observed a single time. Trimming shortened V by 4 bases and J by 0 bases, and 7 bases separated the two germline ends. CDR3 length: 15 amino acids. Germline CDR1 reads LGHDT; CDR2 reads YNNKEL (reference sequence). This clonotype was seen only a few times. The sequence was obtained from a man between 50 and 59 years old who received an inactivated influenza vaccine. The chain uses TRBV3-1 and TRBJ2-6, with D unresolved. The sequenced sample was PBMCs from blood, obtained on the day of vaccination. DNA for the CDR3: TGTGCCAGCAGCCCCCGTGACTCTGGGGCCAACGTCCTGACTTTC. This translates into CASSPRDSGANVLTF.